These 27 T cell receptor beta chains were all obtained from the same sample, sequenced in a study of OX40 agonist ivuxolimab in advanced cancers. The library was made by the immunoSEQ multiplex PCR assay. Drawn from immuneACCESS, this table holds only the in-frame rearrangements with V and J called that TCRdb kept. Clones are partly lost; checked studies trace under half to an unresolved V gene and leave the rest unexplained. For this sample the table gives some 58,000 clones, of which around 85% were detected only once. Of the sample, 3.5% to 4% falls within the top ten clones. The starting material was CD4+ or CD8+ T cells sorted from blood, obtained in a trial of the OX40 agonist ivuxolimab. The source of these receptors is an adult with an advanced solid tumor such as melanoma, head and neck, liver or kidney cancer.

The CDR3 loop reads CASSPPGVNTEAFF. In DNA form, the CDR3 reads TGTGCCAGCAGCCCTCCAGGGGTGAACACTGAAGCTTTCTTT. The rearrangement links TRBV28 to TRBJ1-1, with a tentative D call TRBD1 (6 bases). This CDR3 contains 14 residues. The V end was cut by 6 bases, the J end by 0 bases, with 11 bases between. Per germline, CDR1 MDHEN and CDR2 SYDVKM.

CDR3 loop: CASSPGDLYYEQYF. The CDR3 DNA sequence: TGTGCCAGCAGCCCAGGGGACCTCTACTACGAGCAGTACTTC. V and J are TRBV28 and TRBJ2-7; a possible D gene is TRBD1 (6 bases). Germline values: CDR1 MDHEN, CDR2 SYDVKM. CDR3 length: 14 residues. The V and J ends lost 6 bases and 3 bases respectively, with 15 bases between them.

The V and J genes are TRBV7-2 and TRBJ1-5; the D gene is possibly TRBD1 (6 bases). Trimming took off 7 bases at V and 3 bases at J, with 22 bases between the two ends. The CDR3 has 17 amino acids. Germline assignment: CDR1 SGHTA and CDR2 FQGNSA. The CDR3 is CASTPNSQGHDNQPQHF. The CDR3 region has the DNA TGTGCCAGCACCCCGAACTCTCAGGGACACGACAATCAGCCCCAGCATTTT.

The chain couples TRBV18 to TRBJ1-4; 7 nucleotides agree with TRBD1. V shed 0 bases, J shed 7 bases, and the junction held 8 bases outside the gene matches. The V gene's germline CDR1 is KGHSH and CDR2 LQKENI. This CDR3 contains 16 residues. The CDR3 spells CASSPPRANRGEKLFF. The CDR3 DNA follows: TGTGCCAGCTCACCACCGAGGGCTAACAGGGGTGAAAAACTGTTTTTT. Full variable domain (rest looked up from reference TRBV18 and TRBJ1-4): NAGVMQNPRHLVRRRGQEARLRCSPMKGHSHVYWYRQLPEEGLKFMVYLQKENIIDESGMPKERFSAEFPKEGPSILRIQQVVRGDSAAYFCASSPPRANRGEKLFFGSGTQLSVL.

In its sample, this clone was seen a few times. The V call is TRBV2, the J call TRBJ1-2; the D is unclear. The V gene's germline CDR1 is SNHLY and CDR2 FYNNEI. CDR3 size: 14 residues. Trimming took off 6 bases at V and 5 bases at J, with 16 bases between the two ends. For the CDR3, the DNA is TGTGCCAGCAGAGGAGACACGAAACAATATGGCTACACCTTC. The encoded protein is CASRGDTKQYGYTF.

The J gene is TRBJ2-7, the V gene TRBV30; 9 bases match TRBD1. Trimming took 5 bases from V and 6 from J; bases not matched to a gene: 11. Looked up from germline, CDR1 is GTSNPN and CDR2 is SVGIG (reference sequence). CDR3 length equals 14 residues. The CDR3 sequence is CAWLPGQGSVEQYF. CDR3 bases: TGTGCCTGGCTACCGGGACAGGGCTCCGTCGAGCAGTACTTC. Drawing the rest from reference TRBV30 and TRBJ2-7, the complete variable domain is SQTIHQWPATLVQPVGSPLSLECTVEGTSNPNLYWYRQAAGRGLQLLFYSVGIGQISSEVPQNLSASRPQDRQFILSSKKLLLSDSGFYLCAWLPGQGSVEQYFGPGTRLTVT.

The chain couples TRBV30 to TRBJ2-7; D remains ambiguous. Per germline, CDR1 GTSNPN and CDR2 SVGIG (reference sequence). This CDR3 has 13 amino acids. The V and J ends lost 0 bases and 5 bases respectively, with 11 bases between them. The CDR3 sequence: CAWSVLGSHEQYF. CDR3 in DNA: TGTGCCTGGAGTGTATTGGGGTCCCACGAGCAGTACTTC. Complete variable domain (other parts from reference TRBV30 and TRBJ2-7): SQTIHQWPATLVQPVGSPLSLECTVEGTSNPNLYWYRQAAGRGLQLLFYSVGIGQISSEVPQNLSASRPQDRQFILSSKKLLLSDSGFYLCAWSVLGSHEQYFGPGTRLTVT.

V and J are TRBV2 and TRBJ2-1; the D call may be TRBD1 or TRBD2 (5 bases each). Germline CDR1 and CDR2: SNHLY and FYNNEI. Trimming shortened V by 7 bases and J by 6 bases, and 25 bases separated the two germline ends. The CDR3 length is 17 residues. The CDR3 DNA follows: TGTGCCAGCATAGGGTTCGACGGGGCCTCCAGGTCCAATGAGCAGTTCTTC. This gives the protein CASIGFDGASRSNEQFF.

The rearrangement joins TRBV28 to TRBJ2-7; TRBD2 is a possible D gene (5 bases). Trimming cost V 6 bases and J 2 bases, with 11 bases left between them. CDR3 length: 13 amino acids. The germline CDR1 and CDR2 sequences are MDHEN and SYDVKM. DNA for the CDR3: TGTGCCAGCAGAATTAGCGCCGCCTACGAGCAGTACTTC. It yields the protein CASRISAAYEQYF.

The table lists this clone with a count of one. J is TRBJ1-5 and V is TRBV27, with 9 bases aligning to TRBD1. This CDR3 has 15 amino acids. Germline loops: CDR1 MNHEY, CDR2 SMNVEV (reference sequence). V gave up 7 bases and J gave up 4 bases; unmatched junction bases: 8. Here the CDR3 reads CASTQSGTGNQPQHF. For the CDR3, the DNA is TGTGCCAGCACCCAATCCGGGACAGGGAATCAGCCCCAGCATTTT.

The genes are TRBV30 and TRBJ2-3; D remains unclear. Germline lookup yields CDR1 GTSNPN and CDR2 SVGIG (reference sequence). Deletions cut 0 bases from V and 1 base from J, with 11 bases between. The CDR3 consists of 15 residues. The CDR3 reads CAWSVLGPGTDTQYF. DNA for the CDR3: TGTGCCTGGAGTGTACTTGGTCCAGGCACAGATACGCAGTATTTT.

This chain links TRBV7-9 with TRBJ2-7; the D gene could be TRBD1 or TRBD2 (5 bases each). V lost 4 bases to trimming and J lost 6 bases, with 19 bases between them. Germline CDR1 is SEHNR and CDR2 is FQNEAQ (reference sequence). This CDR3 spans 15 amino acids. CDR3 sequence: CASSSRDAPYGEQYF. Here the CDR3 DNA reads TGTGCCAGCAGCTCTAGGGACGCCCCTTACGGCGAGCAGTACTTC.

The chain has TRBV11-2 and TRBJ2-1; TRBD2 is a possible D gene (6 bases). CDR3 size: 13 residues. V dropped 5 bases and J dropped 7 bases, with 12 bases sitting between them. Germline CDR1 SGHAT, CDR2 FQNNGV. The CDR3 nucleotides are TGTGCCAGCAGCCTCGGGACTTCAAATGAGCAGTTCTTC. It codes for CASSLGTSNEQFF.

The chain links TRBV5-8 to TRBJ1-3, with TRBD1 as a possible D gene (5 bases). Germline loops: CDR1 SGHTS, CDR2 YDEGEE. The CDR3 loop spans 17 amino acids. V was shortened by 3 bases and J by 0 bases, with 16 bases between the two germline ends. The CDR3 here is CASSSARGPFSGNTIYF. The CDR3, as DNA: TGTGCCAGCAGCTCGGCAAGGGGCCCTTTCTCTGGAAACACCATATATTTT.

By proportion, this clone is medium-sized. V usage is TRBV14 and J usage is TRBJ2-7; TRBD2 matches at 13 bases. Trimming at V came to 5 bases and at J to 3 bases, leaving 1 base not matched to a gene. Germline V CDR1 and CDR2: SGHDN, FVKESK. The CDR3 sequence is 14 residues long. In DNA form, the CDR3 reads TGTGCCAGCAGCGGGACTAGCGGGAACTACGAGCAGTACTTC. This gives the protein CASSGTSGNYEQYF.

The chain is built from TRBV4-1 and TRBJ2-1; TRBD2 agrees at 10 bases. The trim removed 6 bases at V and 8 bases at J, leaving 10 bases unmatched. This CDR3 has 15 amino acids. Germline lookup yields CDR1 MGHRA and CDR2 YSYEKL. DNA of the CDR3: TGCGCCAGCAGTCTCCGGGGTAGCGGGAGGTATGAGCAGTTCTTC. Protein product: CASSLRGSGRYEQFF.

This clone turned up a few times. The genes are TRBV28 and TRBJ2-1; a possible D gene is TRBD2 (5 bases). V lost 5 bases and J 13 bases, leaving 12 bases between the germline ends. The germline CDR1 and CDR2 sequences are MDHEN and SYDVKM. This CDR3 has 11 amino acids. CDR3: CASSPDSRQFF. CDR3 nucleotides: TGTGCCAGCAGTCCGGACTCTAGACAGTTCTTC. The variable domain in full, completed from reference TRBV28 and TRBJ2-1, reads DVKVTQSSRYLVKRTGEKVFLECVQDMDHENMFWYRQDPGLGLRLIYFSYDVKMKEKGDIPEGYSVSREKKERFSLILESASTNQTSMYLCASSPDSRQFFGPGTRLTVL.

This clone was observed a few times. The chain carries TRBV4-1 and TRBJ2-1; the match to TRBD2 covers 9 bases. This CDR3 region has 15 residues. Unmatched junction bases numbered 8, after V lost 3 bases and J lost 8 bases. Germline V gene lookup returns CDR1 MGHRA and CDR2 YSYEKL. For the CDR3, the DNA is TGCGCCAGCAGCCACCGGGTTAGCGGGAGCGATGAGCAGTTCTTC. Protein: CASSHRVSGSDEQFF.

The chain has TRBV25-1 and TRBJ2-1; 13 positions agree with TRBD2. Trimming at V came to 10 bases and at J to 5 bases, leaving 5 bases not matched to a gene. Germline V gene lookup returns CDR1 MGHDK and CDR2 SYGVNS. The CDR3 extends over 14 amino acids. The CDR3 here is CATRLAGGHNEQFF. For the CDR3, the DNA is TGTGCCACCCGACTAGCGGGAGGTCACAATGAGCAGTTCTTC.

The genes are TRBV27 and TRBJ2-7, with TRBD1 identical over 7 bases. Germline trimming cut 6 bases from V and 5 bases from J; bases unmatched to any gene: 4. CDR1 and CDR2 from the germline V gene are MNHEY and SMNVEV (reference sequence). The CDR3 runs to 12 residues. The CDR3, as DNA: TGTGCCAGCAGGACAGGGTCCGACGAGCAGTACTTC. This encodes CASRTGSDEQYF.

The chain couples TRBV7-9 to TRBJ1-1, with D possibly matching TRBD1 (5 bases). The CDR3 consists of 14 residues. CDR1 SEHNR and CDR2 FQNEAQ come from the germline V gene (reference sequence). Trimming left V 4 bases short and J 1 base short, with 10 bases between. CDR3 residues: CASSYITGNTEAFF. In nucleotides, the CDR3 is TGTGCCAGCAGCTACATTACAGGGAACACTGAAGCTTTCTTT.

The chain couples TRBV2 to TRBJ1-4; D may be TRBD1 (6 bases). This CDR3 is 15 amino acids long. V lost 6 bases and J lost 8, with 19 bases in between. From germline, CDR1 is SNHLY and CDR2 FYNNEI. This CDR3 reads CASRETGQRGEKLFF. CDR3 DNA: TGTGCCAGCAGGGAAACGGGACAACGGGGGGAAAAACTGTTTTTT.

This clone was seen just once. This rearrangement joins TRBV6-6 to TRBJ2-7; D is uncertain. Trimming stripped 9 bases from V and 9 bases from J, with 15 bases between. The V gene's germline CDR1 is MNHNY and CDR2 SVGAGI (reference sequence). CDR3 length equals 11 residues. As DNA, the CDR3 is TGTGCCAGTAGAACGGACGGAGCGCAGTACTTC. This translates into CASRTDGAQYF.

The chain recombines TRBV13 with TRBJ1-2, with D unclear. The germline gives CDR1 PRHDT, CDR2 FYEKMQ (reference sequence). The CDR3 has 13 residues. V was shortened by 5 bases and J by 8 bases, with 15 bases between the two germline ends. In DNA form, the CDR3 reads TGTGCCAGCAGCCCAGTTGGCGAGGTAGGCTACACCTTC. It is translated as CASSPVGEVGYTF.

The CDR3 loop is CASSYTHTDTQYF. CDR3 DNA sequence: TGTGCCAGCAGCTACACACACACAGATACGCAGTATTTT. The chain has TRBV27 and TRBJ2-3; D gene uncertain. Germline V lookup: CDR1 MNHEY, CDR2 SMNVEV (reference sequence). V lost 6 bases and J lost 2, with 9 bases in between. There are 13 residues in the CDR3.

V is TRBV18 and J is TRBJ1-1, with 9 bases matching TRBD1. Germline V CDR1 and CDR2: KGHSH, LQKENI. V lost 2 bases and J lost 4; bases outside the gene matches: 2. This CDR3 spans 14 amino acids. The CDR3: CASSPMTGGTEAFF. The CDR3 nucleotides read TGTGCCAGCTCACCAATGACAGGGGGCACTGAAGCTTTCTTT.

Only a few counts were recorded for this clone. The chain couples TRBV6-1 to TRBJ2-3; 7 positions agree with TRBD2. The CDR3 extends over 15 amino acids. The germline V gene has CDR1 MNHNS and CDR2 SASEGT. V lost 11 bases to trimming and J lost 2 bases; unmatched junction nucleotides: 13. This CDR3 reads CAGKGPGTNTDTQYF. DNA of the CDR3: TGTGCCGGAAAGGGACCCGGGACTAACACAGATACGCAGTATTTT.